The present T cell receptor (beta chain) was sequenced within a study of blood T cell repertoires in COVID-19. In the study overall: PBMCs, B-cell-depleted T cells, or T cells provided the cDNA or gDNA that made up the material.

Sequenced by immunoSEQ multiplex PCR; TCRdb stores in-frame clones only, minus some. The sample has about 200,000 clones, 80% to 85% seen once; the top ten hold approximately 7.9%. The V end lost 3 bases, the J end lost 0 bases, and 12 bases lay between the germline ends. Germline assignment: CDR1 SGHAT and CDR2 FQNNGV. The CDR3 length is 15 residues. This study enrolled people aged about 18 to 90 from about two dozen US geographic areas. Donors of Cohort 3 who recovered were those that had two negative PCRs, clearance, or symptom resolution. Sequencing used PBMCs or T cells enriched from blood (not recorded which). The TCR comes from a man aged 40-50 years who had recovered from COVID-19. The gene calls are TRBV11-2 and TRBJ2-7; D might be TRBD1 (5 bases). The CDR3 sequence: CASSFSPGSSYEQYF. The CDR3 region has the DNA TGTGCCAGCAGCTTTTCGCCAGGGTCCTCCTACGAGCAGTACTTC. The whole variable domain, filled in from reference TRBV11-2 and TRBJ2-7, reads EAGVAQSPRYKIIEKRQSVAFWCNPISGHATLYWYQQILGQGPKLLIQFQNNGVVDDSQLPKDRFSAERLKGVDSTLKIQPAKLEDSAVYLCASSFSPGSSYEQYFGPGTRLTVT.